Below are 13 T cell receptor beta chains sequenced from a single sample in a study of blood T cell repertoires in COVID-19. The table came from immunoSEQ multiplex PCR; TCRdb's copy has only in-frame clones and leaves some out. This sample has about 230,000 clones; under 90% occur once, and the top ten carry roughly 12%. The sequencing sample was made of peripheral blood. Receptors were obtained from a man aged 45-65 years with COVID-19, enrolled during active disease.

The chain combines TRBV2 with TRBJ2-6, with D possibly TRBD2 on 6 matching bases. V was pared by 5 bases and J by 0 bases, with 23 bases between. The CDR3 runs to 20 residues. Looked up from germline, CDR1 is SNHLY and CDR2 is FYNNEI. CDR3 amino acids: CASSPGGAAAPGSGANVLTF. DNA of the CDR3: TGTGCCAGCAGTCCGGGCGGGGCGGCCGCCCCGGGCTCTGGGGCCAACGTCCTGACTTTC.

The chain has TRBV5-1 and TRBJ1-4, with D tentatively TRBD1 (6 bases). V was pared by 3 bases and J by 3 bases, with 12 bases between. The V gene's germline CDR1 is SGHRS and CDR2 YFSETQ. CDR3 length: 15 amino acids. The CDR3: CASSSTGRANEKLFF. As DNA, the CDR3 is TGCGCCAGCAGCTCCACAGGGCGGGCTAATGAAAAACTGTTTTTT.

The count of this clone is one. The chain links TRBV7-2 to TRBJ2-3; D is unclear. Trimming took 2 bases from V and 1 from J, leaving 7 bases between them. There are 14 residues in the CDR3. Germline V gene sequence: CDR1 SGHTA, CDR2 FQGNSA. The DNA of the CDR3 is TGTGCCAGCAGCTTACCCAGCGGCACAGATACGCAGTATTTT. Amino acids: CASSLPSGTDTQYF.

CDR3 sequence: CATSDTETLTYNEQFF. CDR3 nucleotides: TGTGCCACCAGTGATACCGAGACACTCACCTACAATGAGCAGTTCTTC. The rearrangement links TRBV24-1 to TRBJ2-1; no reliable D call. CDR1 and CDR2 (germline): KGHDR, SFDVKD. The V gene lost 3 bases and the J gene lost 2 bases, with 13 bases spanning the gap. CDR3 length: 16 amino acids.

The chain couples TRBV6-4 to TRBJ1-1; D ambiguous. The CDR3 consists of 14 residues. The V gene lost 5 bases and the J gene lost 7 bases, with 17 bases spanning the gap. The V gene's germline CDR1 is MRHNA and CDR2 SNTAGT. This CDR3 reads CASSLSANTGEAFF. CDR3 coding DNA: TGTGCCAGCAGTCTTTCTGCCAATACGGGTGAAGCTTTCTTT.

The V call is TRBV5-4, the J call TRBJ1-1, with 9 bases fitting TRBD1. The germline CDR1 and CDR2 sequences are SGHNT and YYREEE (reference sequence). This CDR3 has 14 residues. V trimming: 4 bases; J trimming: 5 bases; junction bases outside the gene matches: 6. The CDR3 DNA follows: TGTGCCAGCAGCAAAACAGGGGGCAGAACTGAAGCTTTCTTT. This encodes CASSKTGGRTEAFF.

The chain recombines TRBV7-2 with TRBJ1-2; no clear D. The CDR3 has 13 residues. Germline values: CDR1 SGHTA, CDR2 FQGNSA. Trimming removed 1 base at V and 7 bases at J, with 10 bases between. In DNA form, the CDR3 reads TGTGCCAGCAGCTTAGATCTTGGGCTTGGCTACACCTTC. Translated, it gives CASSLDLGLGYTF.

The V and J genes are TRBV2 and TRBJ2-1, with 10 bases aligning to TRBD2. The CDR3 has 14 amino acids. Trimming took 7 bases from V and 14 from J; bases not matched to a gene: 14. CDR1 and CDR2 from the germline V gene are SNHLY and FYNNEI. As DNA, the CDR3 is TGTGCCAGCAAGCAGGCTAGCGGGGGCCAGGGGGAGTTCTTC. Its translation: CASKQASGGQGEFF.

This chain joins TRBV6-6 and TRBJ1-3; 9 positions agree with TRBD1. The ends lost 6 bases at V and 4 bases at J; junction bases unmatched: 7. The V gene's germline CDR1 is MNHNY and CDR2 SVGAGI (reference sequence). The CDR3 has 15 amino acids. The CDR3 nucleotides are TGTGCCAGCAGGCCACCGGGACAGGGCGGAAACACCATATATTTT. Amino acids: CASRPPGQGGNTIYF.

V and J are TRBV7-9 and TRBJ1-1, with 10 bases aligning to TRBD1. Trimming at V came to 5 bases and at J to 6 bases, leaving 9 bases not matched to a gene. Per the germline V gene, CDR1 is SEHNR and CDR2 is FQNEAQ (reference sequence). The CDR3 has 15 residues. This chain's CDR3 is CASSLRTGTGAEAFF. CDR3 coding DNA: TGTGCCAGCAGCCTTAGAACCGGGACAGGGGCTGAAGCTTTCTTT.

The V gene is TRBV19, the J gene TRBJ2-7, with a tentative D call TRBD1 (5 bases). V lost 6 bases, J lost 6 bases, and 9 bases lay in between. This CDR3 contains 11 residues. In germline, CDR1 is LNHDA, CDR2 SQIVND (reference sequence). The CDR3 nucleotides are TGTGCCAGTAGCACAGGTGCCGAGCAGTACTTC. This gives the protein CASSTGAEQYF.

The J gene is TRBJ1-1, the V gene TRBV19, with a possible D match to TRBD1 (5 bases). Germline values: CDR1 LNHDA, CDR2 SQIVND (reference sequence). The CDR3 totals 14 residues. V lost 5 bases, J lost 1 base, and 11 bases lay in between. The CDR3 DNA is TGTGCCAGTAGTGTGGGACTTGAGAACACTGAAGCTTTCTTT. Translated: CASSVGLENTEAFF.

CDR3 nucleotide sequence: TGTGCCAGCAGACCCCAGGGAGGCTATTTCCAGGAAGCTTTCTTT. It translates to CASRPQGGYFQEAFF. The chain recombines TRBV5-4 with TRBJ1-1, with a tentative D call TRBD1 (5 bases). V was clipped by 5 bases and J by 8 bases, with 22 bases between them. Germline lookup yields CDR1 SGHNT and CDR2 YYREEE (reference sequence). The CDR3 covers 15 residues.